The TCR beta chain described here comes from a study of cytomegalovirus exposure and HLA in healthy donors. On the study more broadly: A subsequent analysis stated that the 110 or so validation repertoires were run on the same platform as the approximately 660 first-cohort repertoires.

As concerns this clone: Its target is not known.

Clones were read by immunoSEQ multiplex PCR, and TCRdb kept only the in-frame ones, dropping some. The table shows 120,000 to 150,000 clones, with around nine tenths occurring only once. Study outcomes and limitations: Many donors carried some public TCRs, although rarity characterized most TCR sequences. In vitro data verified three CMV-associated chains as specific for CMV antigens. Both high specificity and high sensitivity reportedly marked the classifier's diagnosis of cytomegalovirus status.

Sequenced sample: PBMCs. The TCR was taken from a young man in good health and CMV-seropositive.

CDR3: CASSFLGGPGYEQYF. The CDR3 DNA reads TGCGCCAGCAGCTTCCTCGGGGGACCCGGCTACGAGCAGTACTTC. The chain combines TRBV5-1 with TRBJ2-7; possibly TRBD2 for D (6 bases). The CDR3 extends over 15 amino acids. From germline, CDR1 is SGHRS and CDR2 YFSETQ. Trimming took 2 bases from V and 3 from J, leaving 15 bases between them.